These T cell receptor beta chains were read from a single sample in a study of cytomegalovirus exposure and HLA in healthy donors. Method: immunoSEQ multiplex PCR; TCRdb's copy keeps in-frame clones and lacks some. The sample has 100,000 to 150,000 clones. The sequencing sample was made of PBMCs. These receptor sequences come from a man aged 40-49 years in good health and CMV-seronegative. CDR3s include the opening cysteine and the closing phenylalanine or tryptophan. The D gene is left open where the match is weak.

>TRBD1|TRBJ1-1|TRBV10-3
TGTGCCATCCGAGGGACAGGGGGGGATGAAGCTTTCTTT
CAIRGTGGDEAFF
>.|TRBJ1-1|TRBV5-4
TGTGCCAGCAGCTTGAATTGGGGGGGCACTGAAGCTTTCTTT
CASSLNWGGTEAFF
>.|TRBJ2-3|TRBV7-9
TGTGCCAGCCCTCATGGGGGCGGGAGTGCAGATACGCAGTATTTT
CASPHGGGSADTQYF
>.|TRBJ1-2|TRBV5-1
TGCGCCAGCAGCCGAGGGGAGACAGGAGCTAACTATGGCTACACCTTC
CASSRGETGANYGYTF
>TRBD1|TRBJ2-3|TRBV27
TGTGCCAGCAGTTTATACCGGGACAGGGGATTTAATACGCAGTATTTT
CASSLYRDRGFNTQYF
>.|TRBJ1-1|TRBV9
TGTGCCAGCAGCGTAGCCGGGGGCGGGAGTGAAGCTTTCTTT
CASSVAGGGSEAFF
>TRBD2|TRBJ2-3|TRBV30
TGTGCCTGGAGCCCGGGGGGTCAGACAGATACGCAGTATTTT
CAWSPGGQTDTQYF
>TRBD2|TRBJ2-7|TRBV29-1
TGCAGCGTGGTACTAGCGGGAGAGGACGAGCAGTACTTC
CSVVLAGEDEQYF
>.|TRBJ2-7|TRBV4-3
TGCGCCAGCAGCCAAGCGCCTGGGGCCTCCTACGAGCAGTACTTC
CASSQAPGASYEQYF
>TRBD1|TRBJ2-7|TRBV5-8
TGTGCCAGCAGCTATGACAGGGCGCGGGAGCAGTACTTC
CASSYDRAREQYF
>TRBD2|TRBJ2-7|TRBV7-2
TGTGCCAGCAATAACCCGGGGGGACTTGTGTGGGAGCAGTACTTC
CASNNPGGLVWEQYF
>TRBD2|TRBJ2-1|TRBV6-6
TGTGCCAGCAGTTCCGGGACTAAAAACTACAATGAGCAGTTCTTC
CASSSGTKNYNEQFF
>TRBD2|TRBJ2-7|TRBV5-1
TGCGCCAGCAGCGAGGGACTAGCGGGACAATTTACCCCCTACGAGCAGTACTTC
CASSEGLAGQFTPYEQYF
>.|TRBJ1-2|TRBV15
TGTGCCACCAGCACCCAAGGTTTGGCGGGACGGGTAGTGTATGGCTACACCTTC
CATSTQGLAGRVVYGYTF
>.|TRBJ1-3|TRBV4-3
TGCGCCAGCAGCCAAGCTCGGGATGACCGAAACACCATATATTTT
CASSQARDDRNTIYF
>TRBD2|TRBJ2-2|TRBV7-6
TGTGCCAGCAGCCCTAGCGGGAGGGCCCTGGAGCTGTTTTTT
CASSPSGRALELFF
>.|TRBJ2-7|TRBV23-1
TGCGCCAGCAGTCAATCTCGGTCCATGTTGAACGGCGGGACCTACGAGCAGTACTTC
CASSQSRSMLNGGTYEQYF
>TRBD2|TRBJ2-3|TRBV10-3
TGTGCCATCAGCCCGGGACTAGCGGGAAGGGGGCTAACAGATACGCAGTATTTT
CAISPGLAGRGLTDTQYF
>.|TRBJ1-1|TRBV7-8
TGTGCCAGCAGAGCGGGACAGAACACTGAAGCTTTCTTT
CASRAGQNTEAFF
>TRBD1|TRBJ1-5|TRBV30
TGTGCCTGGAGTATGACAGGGCAGAATCAGCCCCAGCATTTT
CAWSMTGQNQPQHF
>TRBD1|TRBJ1-4|TRBV5-1
TGCGCCAGCAGCTTGACAGGGGTACCTAATGAAAAACTGTTTTTT
CASSLTGVPNEKLFF
>TRBD2|TRBJ2-7|TRBV30
TGTGCCTGGAGCGGGACTAGCGGGAGTTACGAGCAGTACTTC
CAWSGTSGSYEQYF
>TRBD1|TRBJ2-7|TRBV6-5
TGTGCCAGCGGGACAGGGGCGCTCGAGCAGTACTTC
CASGTGALEQYF
>.|TRBJ2-7|TRBV7-7
TGTGCTAGCAGCTTAGGGCGGAACTACGAGCAGTACTTC
CASSLGRNYEQYF
>.|TRBJ2-3|TRBV11-3
TGTGCCAGCAGCTCCTCTCTTGCGGGTACGCAGTATTTT
CASSSSLAGTQYF